This entry lists 13 T cell receptor beta chains sequenced from one sample in a study of graft-versus-host responses after intestinal transplantation. Profiling relied on immunoSEQ multiplex PCR, and the TCRdb table lists in-frame clones only, not all of them. The sample lists about 39,000 clones; roughly 91% were seen once. Sequenced material: PBMCs, taken roughly 270 days after transplant. The receptors here all came from a human patient who received an intestinal transplant, so some T cells may come from the graft donor.

For this clone: Relative to the germline gene, one junction end is altered; a read error may explain this. V usage is TRBV5-1 and J usage is TRBJ1-2; TRBD1 matches at 8 bases. The CDR3 is made up of 15 amino acids. Germline V gene data show CDR1 as SGHRS and CDR2 as YFSETQ. This CDR3 is CASSLDRAAFYGYTF. CDR3 in DNA: TGCGCCAGCAGTTTGGACAGGGCTGCCTTCTATGGCTACACCTTC.

In this sample, this clone turned up once. This chain links TRBV6-5 with TRBJ1-3; 9 nucleotides align to TRBD1. The CDR3 is 13 residues long. The V gene end was trimmed by 9 bases and the J gene end by 4 bases; junction bases not matched to a gene: 4. Germline V gene data show CDR1 as MNHEY and CDR2 as SVGAGI. CDR3 sequence (DNA): TGTGCCAGTGGGACAGGGATGGGAAACACCATATATTTT. Translating it yields CASGTGMGNTIYF.

The V call is TRBV5-1, the J call TRBJ2-6; D gene uncertain. CDR1 is SGHRS and CDR2 is YFSETQ in the germline V gene. CDR3 size: 19 residues. V was cut by 4 bases and J by 0 bases, with 20 bases left in between. The DNA for the CDR3 is TGCGCCAGCAGCCCCTGGCCCCGGATTACTCTCTCTGGGGCCAACGTCCTGACTTTC. Residues: CASSPWPRITLSGANVLTF.

The rearrangement joins TRBV9 to TRBJ1-2, with 8 bases lining up with TRBD1. The CDR3 is 16 amino acids. CDR1 is SGDLS, CDR2 YYNGEE, per germline. Germline trimming cut 1 base from V and 2 bases from J; bases unmatched to any gene: 7. Here the CDR3 reads CASSVSGTGVNYGYTF. DNA for the CDR3: TGTGCCAGCAGCGTAAGTGGGACAGGTGTAAACTATGGCTACACCTTC. Using reference TRBV9 and TRBJ1-2 for the parts outside the CDR3, the full variable domain is DSGVTQTPKHLITATGQRVTLRCSPRSGDLSVYWYQQSLDQGLQFLIQYYNGEERAKGNILERFSAQQFPDLHSELNLSSLELGDSALYFCASSVSGTGVNYGYTFGSGTRLTVV.

The V call is TRBV9, the J call TRBJ1-5, with 9 bases aligning to TRBD1. V dropped 0 bases and J dropped 0; count of bases not matched to a gene: 7. CDR1 and CDR2 from the germline V gene are SGDLS and YYNGEE. The CDR3 covers 18 residues. CDR3 bases: TGTGCCAGCAGCGTAGTTGGAGGGACAGGGAATAGCAATCAGCCCCAGCATTTT. As protein: CASSVVGGTGNSNQPQHF.

V gene TRBV6-6 combines with J gene TRBJ2-7; TRBD1 matches 7 bases. There are 12 residues in the CDR3. Trimming took 6 bases from V and 4 from J; bases not matched to a gene: 3. Germline V lookup: CDR1 MNHNY, CDR2 SVGAGI (reference sequence). The CDR3: CASRGGQYEQYF. The CDR3 DNA sequence: TGTGCCAGCAGAGGGGGACAGTACGAGCAGTACTTC.

CDR3 in amino acids: CASSSKKTGDAGELFF. DNA of the CDR3: TGTGCCAGCAGCTCCAAAAAGACAGGGGACGCCGGGGAGCTGTTTTTT. J is TRBJ2-2 and V is TRBV9; 8 bases match TRBD1. The V gene's germline CDR1 is SGDLS and CDR2 YYNGEE. The CDR3 is made up of 16 amino acids. With V trimmed by 4 bases and J by 6 bases, 11 bases remained unmatched.

V and J are TRBV13 and TRBJ2-5; tentatively, D is TRBD2 (7 bases). Looked up from germline, CDR1 is PRHDT and CDR2 is FYEKMQ (reference sequence). The CDR3 runs to 14 residues. V dropped 2 bases and J dropped 3 bases, with 10 bases sitting between them. In DNA form, the CDR3 reads TGTGCCAGCAGCTTACAGGGGAGGGAAGAGACCCAGTACTTC. This sequence encodes CASSLQGREETQYF.

In this sample, this clone turned up a few times. The V call is TRBV7-9, the J call TRBJ2-7; 8 bases are a match to TRBD1. V lost 8 bases to trimming and J lost 2 bases; unmatched junction nucleotides: 8. The germline V gene has CDR1 SEHNR and CDR2 FQNEAQ (reference sequence). The CDR3 is made up of 14 amino acids. CDR3 loop: CASGQTGATYEQYF. Here the CDR3 DNA reads TGTGCCAGCGGCCAGACAGGGGCAACCTACGAGCAGTACTTC.

The chain couples TRBV6-5 to TRBJ2-5; the match to TRBD1 covers 9 bases. This CDR3 is 13 amino acids long. Germline assignment: CDR1 MNHEY and CDR2 SVGAGI. The trim removed 6 bases at V and 3 bases at J, leaving 2 bases unmatched. CDR3 amino acids: CASSWDREETQYF. Here the CDR3 DNA reads TGTGCCAGCAGCTGGGACAGGGAAGAGACCCAGTACTTC.

The chain recombines TRBV9 with TRBJ2-1; no firm D call. From germline, CDR1 is SGDLS and CDR2 YYNGEE. V lost 1 base and J 7 bases, leaving 15 bases between the germline ends. This CDR3 comprises 15 residues. The DNA for the CDR3 is TGTGCCAGCAGCGTAAGGGTCGGTGAAGGTAATGAGCAGTTCTTC. Its protein is CASSVRVGEGNEQFF.

The rearrangement uses TRBV6-1 and TRBJ1-2; D unresolved. The CDR3 is 14 residues long. The germline CDR1 and CDR2 sequences are MNHNS and SASEGT. Trimming stripped 5 bases from V and 3 bases from J, with 13 bases between. CDR3 DNA: TGTGCCAGCAGTTCCCCCGAGACGGACTATGGCTACACCTTC. Translating it yields CASSSPETDYGYTF.

V is TRBV29-1 and J is TRBJ2-3; 8 positions agree with TRBD1. Trimming removed 7 bases from V and 4 bases from J; junction bases left unmatched: 10. CDR3 length: 14 residues. Germline V gives CDR1 SQVTM, CDR2 ANQGSEA. The CDR3 loop is CSARNRGTSDTQYF. DNA of the CDR3: TGCAGCGCCCGAAACAGGGGGACTTCAGATACGCAGTATTTT.